The 29 T cell receptor beta chains below were found in one sample sequenced in a study of blood T cell repertoires in COVID-19. The protocol was immunoSEQ multiplex PCR, while the TCRdb copy is restricted to in-frame clones and leaves out a portion. The sample has 95,000 to 100,000 clones, 81% seen once. Sequenced input: peripheral blood. The receptors were sampled from an elderly woman with acute or convalescent COVID-19.

The rearrangement links TRBV5-1 to TRBJ1-6, with a tentative D call TRBD1 (5 bases). The germline V and J ends were trimmed by 5 bases and 8 bases, with 11 bases remaining between them. CDR3 length: 13 amino acids. Germline V gives CDR1 SGHRS, CDR2 YFSETQ. The CDR3 nucleotides read TGCGCCAGCAGACCTGAAGGGGATTCACCCCTCCACTTT. Its protein product is CASRPEGDSPLHF. The entire variable domain, with the rest obtained from reference TRBV5-1 and TRBJ1-6, is as follows: KAGVTQTPRYLIKTRGQQVTLSCSPISGHRSVSWYQQTPGQGLQFLFEYFSETQRNKGNFPGRFSGRQFSNSRSEMNVSTLELGDSALYLCASRPEGDSPLHFGNGTRLTVT.

CDR3 residues: CASSDLDRPNQPQHF. CDR3 nucleotides: TGTGCCAGCAGCGATTTGGACAGGCCGAATCAGCCCCAGCATTTT. The rearrangement uses TRBV28 and TRBJ1-5; 7 nucleotides align to TRBD1. This CDR3 region has 15 residues. The germline gives CDR1 MDHEN, CDR2 SYDVKM. Trimming took 6 bases from V and 4 from J; bases not matched to a gene: 9.

This chain joins TRBV30 and TRBJ1-2; 11 positions match TRBD1. CDR3 length: 12 residues. Germline CDR1 reads GTSNPN; CDR2 reads SVGIG (reference sequence). V was clipped by 3 bases and J by 6 bases; unmatched bases: 0. Here the CDR3 reads CAWRDRGHGYTF. CDR3 DNA: TGTGCCTGGAGGGACAGGGGGCATGGCTACACCTTC.

This chain links TRBV7-2 with TRBJ1-6; D might be TRBD1 (6 bases). CDR3 length: 15 residues. Germline CDR1 SGHTA, CDR2 FQGNSA. Trimming pared 5 bases from V and 9 bases from J, leaving 17 bases between. The CDR3 is CASSPEARGGSPLHF. The CDR3 DNA sequence: TGTGCCAGCAGCCCCGAGGCCAGGGGTGGTTCACCCCTCCACTTT.

The chain carries TRBV19 and TRBJ1-1; 7 bases align to TRBD1. V shed 3 bases, J shed 0 bases, and the junction held 4 bases outside the gene matches. CDR1 and CDR2 from the germline V gene are LNHDA and SQIVND (reference sequence). The CDR3 has 15 residues. In DNA form, the CDR3 reads TGTGCCAGTAGTATCCAGGGGGGAATGAACACTGAAGCTTTCTTT. Translation gives CASSIQGGMNTEAFF. Filled out from reference TRBV19 and TRBJ1-1, the complete variable domain reads DGGITQSPKYLFRKEGQNVTLSCEQNLNHDAMYWYRQDPGQGLRLIYYSQIVNDFQKGDIAEGYSVSREKKESFPLTVTSAQKNPTAFYLCASSIQGGMNTEAFFGQGTRLTVV.

In DNA, the CDR3 is TGTGCCAGCAGTCTCAGTACCGGGGAGCTGTTTTTT. This sequence encodes CASSLSTGELFF. The J gene is TRBJ2-2, the V gene TRBV6-5, with D unclear. There are 12 residues in the CDR3. The germline V gene encodes CDR1 MNHEY and CDR2 SVGAGI. With 5 bases removed from V and 5 bases from J, the gap between germline ends came to 6 bases.

This clone showed up just once. The rearrangement uses TRBV6-1 and TRBJ1-4, with a possible D match to TRBD1 (6 bases). V lost 2 bases to trimming and J lost 1 base, with 8 bases between them. Looked up from germline, CDR1 is MNHNS and CDR2 is SASEGT. The CDR3 runs 15 residues. CDR3 nucleotides: TGTGCCAGCAGTGAAACAGGGTTAACTAATGAAAAACTGTTTTTT. Its translation is CASSETGLTNEKLFF.

This chain uses TRBV5-6 with TRBJ2-1; D may be TRBD2 (6 bases). V was cut by 4 bases and J by 7 bases, with 18 bases left in between. The CDR3 loop spans 15 amino acids. CDR1 and CDR2 from the germline V gene are SGHDT and YYEEEE. CDR3 protein: CASSVTSTRGNEQFF. The CDR3 region has the DNA TGTGCCAGCAGCGTGACTTCAACGCGGGGTAATGAGCAGTTCTTC. Filled out from reference TRBV5-6 and TRBJ2-1, the complete variable domain reads DAGVTQSPTHLIKTRGQQVTLRCSPKSGHDTVSWYQQALGQGPQFIFQYYEEEERQRGNFPDRFSGHQFPNYSSELNVNALLLGDSALYLCASSVTSTRGNEQFFGPGTRLTVL.

The J gene is TRBJ1-6, the V gene TRBV5-4; 7 nucleotides align to TRBD1. Looked up from germline, CDR1 is SGHNT and CDR2 is YYREEE (reference sequence). The CDR3 sequence is 15 residues long. V was pared by 1 base and J by 5 bases, with 3 bases of the junction left unmatched. The CDR3 nucleotides read TGTGCCAGCAGCTTGATTGGGACAGATAATTCACCCCTCCACTTT. Residues: CASSLIGTDNSPLHF.

The CDR3 here is CASSLAQGANYGYTF. The CDR3 coding sequence is TGTGCCAGCAGCTTAGCGCAGGGGGCAAACTATGGCTACACCTTC. This chain uses TRBV11-2 with TRBJ1-2, with 8 bases matching TRBD1. J lost 2 bases, V lost 1 base, and 3 bases had no gene match. CDR1 SGHAT and CDR2 FQNNGV come from the germline V gene. CDR3 length: 15 residues.

The chain recombines TRBV7-3 with TRBJ2-2; 8 nucleotides match TRBD2. V shed 1 base, J shed 5 bases, and the junction held 12 bases outside the gene matches. The germline CDR1 and CDR2 sequences are SGHTA and FQGTGA. The CDR3 covers 18 residues. The CDR3 DNA reads TGTGCCAGCAGCTTAATAGGAGCGGCGGGGGGAAGAACCGGGGAGCTGTTTTTT. Translation gives CASSLIGAAGGRTGELFF.

This clone was recorded many times. The J gene is TRBJ2-7, the V gene TRBV5-5, with 8 bases fitting TRBD1. With V trimmed by 0 bases and J by 1 base, 3 bases remained unmatched. Per the germline V gene, CDR1 is SGHKS and CDR2 is YYEKEE (reference sequence). The CDR3 spans 15 residues. CDR3 nucleotides: TGTGCCAGCAGCTTGGGGGGACAGGTGTCCTACGAGCAGTACTTC. It is translated as CASSLGGQVSYEQYF. The entire variable domain, with the rest obtained from reference TRBV5-5 and TRBJ2-7, is as follows: DAGVTQSPTHLIKTRGQQVTLRCSPISGHKSVSWYQQVLGQGPQFIFQYYEKEERGRGNFPDRFSARQFPNYSSELNVNALLLGDSALYLCASSLGGQVSYEQYFGPGTRLTVT.

The J gene is TRBJ2-6, the V gene TRBV15; TRBD1 might be the D (6 bases). Germline V gives CDR1 LNHNV, CDR2 YYDKDF (reference sequence). This CDR3 is 13 amino acids long. V was shortened by 9 bases and J by 2 bases, with 8 bases between the two germline ends. The CDR3 here is CATGGTGANVLTF. CDR3 DNA: TGTGCCACAGGGGGAACTGGGGCCAACGTCCTGACTTTC. The full variable domain, rest sourced from reference TRBV15 and TRBJ2-6, is DAMVIQNPRYQVTQFGKPVTLSCSQTLNHNVMYWYQQKSSQAPKLLFHYYDKDFNNEADTPDNFQSRRPNTSFCFLDIRSPGLGDTAMYLCATGGTGANVLTFGAGSRLTVL.

CDR3 sequence reads: CAITRRSGHYEQFF. The CDR3, as DNA: TGTGCCATCACCCGACGTTCGGGACATTATGAGCAGTTCTTC. V is TRBV10-3 and J is TRBJ2-1, with a tentative D call TRBD1 (6 bases). V gave up 7 bases and J gave up 8 bases, with 18 bases separating them. Per the germline V gene, CDR1 is ENHRY and CDR2 is SYGVKD. This CDR3 has 14 residues.

The CDR3 region has the DNA TGCGCCAGCAGCTCCCAGGGGGGCTCTGGAAACACCATATATTTT. Protein sequence: CASSSQGGSGNTIYF. V gene TRBV5-1 combines with J gene TRBJ1-3; 7 bases match TRBD1. J gave up 0 bases and V 3 bases, and 3 bases lay outside the gene matches. CDR1 is SGHRS, CDR2 YFSETQ, per germline. CDR3 size: 15 residues.

This chain uses TRBV7-2 with TRBJ1-3; D ambiguous. The CDR3 totals 15 residues. V dropped 0 bases and J dropped 0 bases, with 6 bases sitting between them. The germline V gene has CDR1 SGHTA and CDR2 FQGNSA. In nucleotides, the CDR3 is TGTGCCAGCAGCTTAGCGAGGGACTCTGGAAACACCATATATTTT. The encoded protein is CASSLARDSGNTIYF.

This chain joins TRBV4-2 and TRBJ2-7, with D perhaps TRBD2 (5 bases). The CDR3 has 13 residues. Trimming pared 0 bases from V and 6 bases from J, leaving 9 bases between. CDR1 is LGHNA and CDR2 is YNFKEQ in the germline V gene. CDR3 nucleotides: TGTGCCAGCAGCCAAGACGGGATATTCGAGCAGTACTTC. Protein product: CASSQDGIFEQYF.

The chain combines TRBV7-2 with TRBJ1-6; no reliable D call. V was pared by 1 base and J by 7 bases, with 11 bases between. Germline-derived CDR1 and CDR2 are SGHTA and FQGNSA. The CDR3 loop spans 15 amino acids. CDR3 in DNA: TGTGCCAGCAGCTTAGGGGGAGCGGGCAATTCACCCCTCCACTTT. Its protein product is CASSLGGAGNSPLHF.

The V gene is TRBV7-7, the J gene TRBJ2-5, with 10 positions matching TRBD1. V trimming: 5 bases; J trimming: 3 bases; junction bases outside the gene matches: 9. Per germline, CDR1 SSHAT and CDR2 FNYEAQ (reference sequence). This CDR3 comprises 16 residues. CDR3 sequence (DNA): TGTGCCAGCAGCGCCAATTTCGGGACAGGGGAAGAGACCCAGTACTTC. Translated, it gives CASSANFGTGEETQYF. Full variable domain (remainder filled in from reference TRBV7-7 and TRBJ2-5): GAGVSQSPRYKVTKRGQDVTLRCDPISSHATLYWYQQALGQGPEFLTYFNYEAQPDKSGLPSDRFSAERPEGSISTLTIQRTEQRDSAMYRCASSANFGTGEETQYFGPGTRLLVL.

The V gene is TRBV6-5, the J gene TRBJ1-1, with D hard to call. The CDR3 covers 14 residues. CDR1 is MNHEY, CDR2 SVGAGI, per germline. Trimming stripped 5 bases from V and 5 bases from J, with 15 bases between. CDR3 in amino acids: CASSPREVKTEAFF. The CDR3 nucleotides read TGTGCCAGCAGTCCTCGGGAGGTAAAGACTGAAGCTTTCTTT.

With regard to this clone: At the DNA level, this CDR3 is encoded by other sequences in the same sample as well. As DNA, the CDR3 is TGTGCCAGCAGCTTGAGTAGGAACACTGAAGCTTTCTTT. Amino acids: CASSLSRNTEAFF. V gene TRBV11-2 combines with J gene TRBJ1-1; D unresolved. This CDR3 spans 13 amino acids. V lost 3 bases, J lost 1 base, and 6 bases lay in between. Looked up from germline, CDR1 is SGHAT and CDR2 is FQNNGV.

Here the CDR3 reads CASSQGPPGPVNTGELFF. The CDR3, as DNA: TGCGCCAGCAGCCAAGGCCCCCCAGGTCCCGTTAACACCGGGGAGCTGTTTTTT. The chain carries TRBV4-1 and TRBJ2-2; D not certain. In germline, CDR1 is MGHRA, CDR2 YSYEKL. This CDR3 is built from 18 residues. V was shortened by 1 base and J by 2 bases, with 17 bases between the two germline ends.

The table lists this clone with a count of one. The chain carries TRBV29-1 and TRBJ1-1; D is ambiguous. The germline V gene encodes CDR1 SQVTM and CDR2 ANQGSEA. The CDR3 contains 14 residues. Trimming took 4 bases from V and 0 from J, leaving 12 bases between them. The CDR3 protein is CSVVLDPMNTEAFF. The CDR3 DNA follows: TGCAGCGTTGTCCTAGACCCTATGAACACTGAAGCTTTCTTT.

CDR3 in DNA: TGTGCCAGCAGCTTCGGCGACAAGAACACTGAAGCTTTCTTT. This translates into CASSFGDKNTEAFF. This chain uses TRBV7-9 with TRBJ1-1; D unclear. This CDR3 spans 14 amino acids. Germline V gene sequence: CDR1 SEHNR, CDR2 FQNEAQ (reference sequence). The V gene lost 3 bases and the J gene lost 1 base, with 9 bases spanning the gap.

This clone was detected once. The chain combines TRBV24-1 with TRBJ2-3; TRBD1 aligns across 9 bases. The CDR3 contains 16 residues. Germline CDR1 reads KGHDR; CDR2 reads SFDVKD. With 4 bases clipped from V and 6 bases from J, the junction kept 10 bases outside the gene matches. CDR3 coding DNA: TGTGCCACCAGTGACCAACGGGACAGGGTTGGGGATACGCAGTATTTT. Amino acids: CATSDQRDRVGDTQYF.

This CDR3 reads CASSRPVDNEQFF. In DNA form, the CDR3 reads TGTGCCAGCAGTCGACCAGTGGACAATGAGCAGTTCTTC. The chain uses TRBV6-6 and TRBJ2-1; no clear D gene. This CDR3 is built from 13 residues. V dropped 5 bases and J dropped 5 bases, with 10 bases sitting between them. Per germline, CDR1 MNHNY and CDR2 SVGAGI (reference sequence).

With respect to this clone: Relative to the germline gene, one junction end is altered; a read error may explain this. The chain has TRBV2 and TRBJ1-6; D remains unclear. This CDR3 has 13 residues. Per germline, CDR1 SNHLY and CDR2 FYNNEI. DNA for the CDR3: TGTGCCAGCAGCAGGTCCTCTAATTCACCCCTCCACTTT. Its protein product is CASSRSSNSPLHF.

The rearrangement joins TRBV6-5 to TRBJ2-1; the match to TRBD2 covers 14 bases. The germline V gene encodes CDR1 MNHEY and CDR2 SVGAGI. The CDR3 runs to 16 residues. After removal of 2 bases from V and 7 bases from J, the junction contained 4 bases not matched to a gene. CDR3 in amino acids: CASSYTRTSGRNEQFF. CDR3 bases: TGTGCCAGCAGTTACACCCGGACTAGCGGGAGGAATGAGCAGTTCTTC.

V and J are TRBV2 and TRBJ2-1; the match to TRBD2 covers 8 bases. Trimming removed 4 bases from V and 1 base from J; junction bases left unmatched: 3. The germline V gene encodes CDR1 SNHLY and CDR2 FYNNEI. This CDR3 has 15 amino acids. DNA of the CDR3: TGTGCCAGCAGTGTTGGCGGGGGGTCCTACAATGAGCAGTTCTTC. This encodes CASSVGGGSYNEQFF.